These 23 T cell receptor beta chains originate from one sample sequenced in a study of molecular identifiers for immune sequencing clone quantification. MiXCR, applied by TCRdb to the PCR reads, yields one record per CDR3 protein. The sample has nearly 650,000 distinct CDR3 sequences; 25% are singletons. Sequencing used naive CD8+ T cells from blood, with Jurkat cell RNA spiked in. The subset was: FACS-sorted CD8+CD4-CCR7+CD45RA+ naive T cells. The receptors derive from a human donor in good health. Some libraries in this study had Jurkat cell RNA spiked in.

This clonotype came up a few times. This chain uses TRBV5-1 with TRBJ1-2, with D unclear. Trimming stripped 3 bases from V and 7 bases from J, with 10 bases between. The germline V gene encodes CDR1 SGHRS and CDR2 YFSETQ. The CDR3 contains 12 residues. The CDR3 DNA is TGCGCCAGCAGCTCTGACTCCGCTGGCTACACCTTC. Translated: CASSSDSAGYTF.

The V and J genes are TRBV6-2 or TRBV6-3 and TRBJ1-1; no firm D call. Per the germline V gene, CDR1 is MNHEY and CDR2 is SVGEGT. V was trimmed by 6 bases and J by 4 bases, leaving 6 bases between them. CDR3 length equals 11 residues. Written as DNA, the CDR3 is TGTGCCAGCAGCCTCACCACTGAAGCTTTCTTT. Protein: CASSLTTEAFF.

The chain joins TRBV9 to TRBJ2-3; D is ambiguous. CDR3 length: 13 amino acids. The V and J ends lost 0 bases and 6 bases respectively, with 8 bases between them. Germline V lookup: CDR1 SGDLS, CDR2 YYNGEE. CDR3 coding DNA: TGTGCCAGCAGCGTAGAGGGCTGGGATACGCAGTATTTT. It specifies CASSVEGWDTQYF.

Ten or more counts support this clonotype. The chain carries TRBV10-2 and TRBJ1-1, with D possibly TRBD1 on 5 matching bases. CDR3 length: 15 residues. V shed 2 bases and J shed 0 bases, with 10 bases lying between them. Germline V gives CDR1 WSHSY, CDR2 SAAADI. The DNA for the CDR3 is TGCGCCAGCAGTGAGATGGCAGGGTTGAACACTGAAGCTTTCTTT. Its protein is CASSEMAGLNTEAFF.

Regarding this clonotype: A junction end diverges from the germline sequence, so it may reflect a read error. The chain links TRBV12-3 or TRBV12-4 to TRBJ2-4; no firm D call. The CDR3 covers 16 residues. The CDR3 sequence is CASSLVPGVTKSIQYF. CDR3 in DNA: TGTGCCAGCAGTTTAGTCCCAGGAGTGACCAAAAGCATTCAGTACTTC.

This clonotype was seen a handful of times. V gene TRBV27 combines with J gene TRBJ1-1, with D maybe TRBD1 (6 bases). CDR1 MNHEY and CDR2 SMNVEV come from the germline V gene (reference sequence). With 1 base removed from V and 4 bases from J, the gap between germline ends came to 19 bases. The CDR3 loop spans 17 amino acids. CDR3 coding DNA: TGTGCCAGCAGTTTATTTGGACAGACAGACTTCTTCACTGAAGCTTTCTTT. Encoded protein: CASSLFGQTDFFTEAFF.

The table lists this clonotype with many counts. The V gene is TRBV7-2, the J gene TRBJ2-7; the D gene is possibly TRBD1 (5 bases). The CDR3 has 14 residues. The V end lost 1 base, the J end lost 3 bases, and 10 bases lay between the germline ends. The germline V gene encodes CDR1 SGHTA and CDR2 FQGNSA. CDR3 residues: CASSLGVQGYEQYF. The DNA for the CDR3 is TGTGCCAGCAGCTTAGGCGTCCAGGGCTACGAGCAGTACTTC.

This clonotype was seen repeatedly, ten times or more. CDR3 DNA: TGCGCCAGCAGTCAACCAAGTCCGGGACAGTTCTCTGGGGCCAACGTCCTGACTTTC. It encodes CASSQPSPGQFSGANVLTF. The V and J genes are TRBV23-1 and TRBJ2-6; the match to TRBD1 covers 7 bases. TRBV23-1 is an ORF, with its function uncertain. The CDR3 sequence is 19 residues long. With V trimmed by 2 bases and J by 0 bases, 10 bases remained unmatched.

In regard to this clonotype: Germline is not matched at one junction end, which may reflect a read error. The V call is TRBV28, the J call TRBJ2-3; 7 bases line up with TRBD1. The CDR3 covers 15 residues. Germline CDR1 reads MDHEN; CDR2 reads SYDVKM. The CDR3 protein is CAGRPPGQNTDTQYF. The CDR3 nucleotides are TGTGCCGGCAGGCCCCCGGGACAGAACACAGATACGCAGTATTTT. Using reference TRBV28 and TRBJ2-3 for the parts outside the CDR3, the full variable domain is DVKVTQSSRYLVKRTGEKVFLECVQDMDHENMFWYRQDPGLGLRLIYFSYDVKMKEKGDIPEGYSVSREKKERFSLILESASTNQTSMYLCAGRPPGQNTDTQYFGPGTRLTVL.

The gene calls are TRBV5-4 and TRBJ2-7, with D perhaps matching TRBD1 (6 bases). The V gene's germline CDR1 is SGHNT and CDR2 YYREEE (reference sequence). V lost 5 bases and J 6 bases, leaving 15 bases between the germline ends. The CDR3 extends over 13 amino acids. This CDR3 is CASRRDQGREQYF. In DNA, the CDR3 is TGTGCCAGCAGAAGGGACCAGGGGCGCGAGCAGTACTTC.

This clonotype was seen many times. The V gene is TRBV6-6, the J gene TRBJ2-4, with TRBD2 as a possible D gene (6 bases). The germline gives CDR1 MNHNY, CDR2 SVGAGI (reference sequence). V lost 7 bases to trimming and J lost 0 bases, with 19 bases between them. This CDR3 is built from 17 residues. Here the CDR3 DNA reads TGTGCCAGCACCGCGCCCCTCCAAGCGGGAGCCAAAAACATTCAGTACTTC. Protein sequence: CASTAPLQAGAKNIQYF.

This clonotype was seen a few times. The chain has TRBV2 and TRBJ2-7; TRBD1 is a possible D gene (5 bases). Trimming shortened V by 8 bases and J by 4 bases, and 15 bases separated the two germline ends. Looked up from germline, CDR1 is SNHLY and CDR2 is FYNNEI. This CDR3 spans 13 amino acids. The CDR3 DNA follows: TGTGCCAGCGTACAGGCAGGGAATTACGAGCAGTACTTC. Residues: CASVQAGNYEQYF.

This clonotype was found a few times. The CDR3, as DNA: TGTGCCTGGAGTGTCGGACAGTCCTACGAGCAGTACTTC. Its protein product is CAWSVGQSYEQYF. The rearrangement uses TRBV30 and TRBJ2-7; D perhaps matches TRBD1 (6 bases). Germline V lookup: CDR1 GTSNPN, CDR2 SVGIG (reference sequence). V was trimmed by 0 bases and J by 1 base, leaving 7 bases between them. The CDR3 loop spans 13 amino acids.

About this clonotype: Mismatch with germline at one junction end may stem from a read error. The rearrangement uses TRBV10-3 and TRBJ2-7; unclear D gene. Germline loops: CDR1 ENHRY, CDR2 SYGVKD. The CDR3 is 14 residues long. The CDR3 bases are TGTGCCATCAGTGCCCGGAACAGATCCTACGGGCAGTACTTC. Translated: CAISARNRSYGQYF.

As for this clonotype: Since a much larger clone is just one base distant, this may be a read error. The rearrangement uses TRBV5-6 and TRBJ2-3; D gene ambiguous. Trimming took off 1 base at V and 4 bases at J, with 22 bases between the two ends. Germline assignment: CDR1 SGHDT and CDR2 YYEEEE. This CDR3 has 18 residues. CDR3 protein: CASSLYLGRPLRADTQYF. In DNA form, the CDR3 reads TGTGCCAGCAGCTTGTACCTCGGACGCCCATTGCGTGCAGATACGCAGTATTTT.

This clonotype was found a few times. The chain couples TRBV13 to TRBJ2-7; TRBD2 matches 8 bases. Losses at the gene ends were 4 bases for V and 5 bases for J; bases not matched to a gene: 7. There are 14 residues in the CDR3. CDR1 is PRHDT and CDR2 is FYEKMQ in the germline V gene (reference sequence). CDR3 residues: CASSSSGSSHEQYF. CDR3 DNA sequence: TGTGCCAGCAGCTCGAGCGGGAGTAGCCACGAGCAGTACTTC.

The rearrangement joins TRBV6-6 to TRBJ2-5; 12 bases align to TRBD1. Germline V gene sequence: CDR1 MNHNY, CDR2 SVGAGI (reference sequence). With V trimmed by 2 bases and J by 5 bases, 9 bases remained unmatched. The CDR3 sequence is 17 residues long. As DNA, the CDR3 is TGTGCCAGCAGTTACCCTTGGGGGGACAGGGGGCAGGAGACCCAGTACTTC. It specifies CASSYPWGDRGQETQYF.

The CDR3 loop is CSVDGPYGSEIEQFF. The DNA for the CDR3 is TGCAGCGTTGACGGGCCGTACGGATCTGAGATTGAGCAGTTCTTC. The chain couples TRBV29-1 to TRBJ2-1; no reliable D call. V lost 3 bases, J lost 9 bases, and 21 bases lay in between. The CDR3 contains 15 residues. Germline loops: CDR1 SQVTM, CDR2 ANQGSEA.

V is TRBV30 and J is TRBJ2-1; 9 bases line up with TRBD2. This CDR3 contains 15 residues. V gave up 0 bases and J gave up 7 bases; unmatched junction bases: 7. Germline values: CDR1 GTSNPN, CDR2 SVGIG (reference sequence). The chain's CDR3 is CAWSVSSGIGNEQFF. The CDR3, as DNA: TGTGCCTGGAGTGTTTCTAGCGGGATCGGTAATGAGCAGTTCTTC.

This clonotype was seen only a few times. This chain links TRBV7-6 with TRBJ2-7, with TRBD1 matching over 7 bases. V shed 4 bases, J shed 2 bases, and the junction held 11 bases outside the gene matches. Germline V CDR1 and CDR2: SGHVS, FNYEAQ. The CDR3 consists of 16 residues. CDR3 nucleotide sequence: TGTGCCAGCAGCTCCCGGTTAGGGACAGTCCCCTACGAGCAGTACTTC. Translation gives CASSSRLGTVPYEQYF.

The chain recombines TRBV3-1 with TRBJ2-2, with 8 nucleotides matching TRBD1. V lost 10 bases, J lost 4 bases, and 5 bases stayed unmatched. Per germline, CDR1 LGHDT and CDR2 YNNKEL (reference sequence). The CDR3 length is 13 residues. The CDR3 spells CATNRGSTGELFF. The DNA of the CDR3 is TGTGCCACCAACAGGGGGAGCACCGGGGAGCTGTTTTTT. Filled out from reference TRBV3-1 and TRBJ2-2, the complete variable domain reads DTAVSQTPKYLVTQMGNDKSIKCEQNLGHDTMYWYKQDSKKFLKIMFSYNNKELIINETVPNRFSPKSPDKAHLNLHINSLELGDSAVYFCATNRGSTGELFFGEGSRLTVL.

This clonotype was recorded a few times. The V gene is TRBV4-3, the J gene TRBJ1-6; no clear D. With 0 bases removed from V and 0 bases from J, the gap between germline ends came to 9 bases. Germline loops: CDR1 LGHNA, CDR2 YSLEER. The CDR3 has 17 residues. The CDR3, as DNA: TGCGCCAGCAGCCAAGATCACGAAAGCTCCTATAATTCACCCCTCCACTTT. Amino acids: CASSQDHESSYNSPLHF.

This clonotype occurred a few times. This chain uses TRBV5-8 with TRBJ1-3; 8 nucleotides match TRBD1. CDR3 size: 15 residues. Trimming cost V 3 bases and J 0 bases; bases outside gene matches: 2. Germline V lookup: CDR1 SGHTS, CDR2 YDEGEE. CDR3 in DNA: TGTGCCAGCAGCTGGACAGGGCTCTCTGGAAACACCATATATTTT. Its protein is CASSWTGLSGNTIYF.